These T cell receptor beta chains were read from a single sample in a study of shared T cell receptors in the human thymus. Sequenced by immunoSEQ multiplex PCR; TCRdb stores in-frame clones only, minus some. The table records 700,000 or so clones, roughly 85% of them present only once. This sample also belongs to another study, concerning human thymus T cells.

The source material was thymocytes. The receptor set was obtained from a girl less than two years old with a congenital heart defect. The CDR3 runs from the conserved cysteine through the conserved F or W. D genes are given only for firm matches. Size is stated for part of the rows, as once, few or many counts, or as a class when the clone is expanded.

abundance,d_gene,j_gene,v_gene,CDR3nt,CDR3aa
-,-,TRBJ2-7,TRBV28,TGTGCCAGCAGTTTATATGGGGGGGGGCTCTCCTACGAGCAGTACTTC,CASSLYGGGLSYEQYF
-,-,TRBJ2-7,TRBV15,TGTGCCACCAGCAAGACGCCGGGGGTCGGCCGATACGAGCAGTACTTC,CATSKTPGVGRYEQYF
-,TRBD1,TRBJ1-5,TRBV7-9,TGTGCCAGCAGCTTAACCGACAGGGGTGACAGTAGCAATCAGCCCCAGCATTTT,CASSLTDRGDSSNQPQHF
-,-,TRBJ1-3,TRBV5-4,TGTGCCAGCAGTATTGGAGCGGGGGGAAACACCATATATTTT,CASSIGAGGNTIYF
once,TRBD1,TRBJ1-6,TRBV7-2,TGTGCCAGCAGCTGGGGACAGGGTAGGAGTTCACCCCTCCACTTT,CASSWGQGRSSPLHF
-,-,TRBJ1-2,TRBV4-3,TGCGCCAGCAGCCAAGATGTGGTTCGAGACAGGAATTACTATGGCTACACCTTC,CASSQDVVRDRNYYGYTF
-,-,TRBJ1-2,TRBV4-1,TGCGCCAGCAGCCAAATGTCGGGGGGGTATGGCTACACCTTC,CASSQMSGGYGYTF
-,-,TRBJ2-3,TRBV7-9,TGTGCCAGCAGCGTTGCGGGGACTAGCACAGATACGCAGTATTTT,CASSVAGTSTDTQYF
-,-,TRBJ1-4,TRBV27,TGTGCCAGCAGCCGCCGGCACAGGGTATTGACTTACGGTAATGAAAAACTGTTTTTT,CASSRRHRVLTYGNEKLFF
-,TRBD1,TRBJ1-2,TRBV25-1,TGTGCCAGCAGTGAAGGAGCCGGGACAGGGAATAACTATGGCTACACCTTC,CASSEGAGTGNNYGYTF